This section outlines one T cell receptor beta chain sequence together with its context. Its matching antigen is unknown. The CDR3 has 15 residues. Germline values: CDR1 DFQATT, CDR2 SNEGSKA (reference sequence). The V end was cut by 0 bases, the J end by 9 bases, with 18 bases between. These data are taken from a study of early T cells in non-severe SARS-CoV-2 infection. Looking at the study overall: Sequencing of unsorted whole blood was done on bulk RNA, leaving chains unpaired. Study findings and constraints: The VDJdb matching leaned toward anti-spike CD8 responses and overlooked private and CD4 specificities.

Individual cDNA molecules were tagged with unique molecular identifiers. TCRdb recomputed calls from the 5' RACE reads with MiXCR, one row per CDR3 protein. This table has about 77,000 distinct CDR3 sequences, about 5% appearing once. This sequence joins TRBV20-1 and TRBJ2-1, with D possibly matching TRBD2 (6 bases). Sequenced material: whole blood, taken at baseline. The source is an adult who was a healthcare worker with PCR-confirmed SARS-CoV-2 infection or an uninfected control (not recorded which). The CDR3 spells CSARDRGGIRSEQFF. CDR3 sequence (DNA): TGCAGTGCTAGAGATCGTGGCGGGATACGGAGTGAGCAGTTCTTC.